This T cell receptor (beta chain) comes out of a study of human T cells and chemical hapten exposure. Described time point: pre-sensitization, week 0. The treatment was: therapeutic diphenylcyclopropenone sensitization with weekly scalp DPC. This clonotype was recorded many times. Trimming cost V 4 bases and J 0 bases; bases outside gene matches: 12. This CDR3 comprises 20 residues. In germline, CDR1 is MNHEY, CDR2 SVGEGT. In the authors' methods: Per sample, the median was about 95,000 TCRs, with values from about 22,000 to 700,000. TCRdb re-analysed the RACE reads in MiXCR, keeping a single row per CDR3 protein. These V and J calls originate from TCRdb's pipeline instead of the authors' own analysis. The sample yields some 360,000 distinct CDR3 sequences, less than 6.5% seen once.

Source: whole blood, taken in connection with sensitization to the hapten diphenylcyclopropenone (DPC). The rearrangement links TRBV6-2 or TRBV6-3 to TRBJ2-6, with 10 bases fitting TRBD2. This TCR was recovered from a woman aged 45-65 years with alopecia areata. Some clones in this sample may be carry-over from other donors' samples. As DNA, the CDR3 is TGTGCCAGCAGTTTTGAGAGCGGGAGGGCAATACACTCTGGGGCCAACGTCCTGACTTTC. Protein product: CASSFESGRAIHSGANVLTF.